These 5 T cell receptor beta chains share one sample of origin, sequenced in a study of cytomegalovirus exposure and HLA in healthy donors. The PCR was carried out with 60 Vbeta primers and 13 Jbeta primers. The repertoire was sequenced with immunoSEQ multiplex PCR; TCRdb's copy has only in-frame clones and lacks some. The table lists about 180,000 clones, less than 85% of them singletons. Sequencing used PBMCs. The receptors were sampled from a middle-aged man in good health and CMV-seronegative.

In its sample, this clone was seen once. CDR3 sequence (DNA): TGTGCCAGCAGGAGAACAGGGAGTAATCAGCCCCAGCATTTT. Translating gives CASRRTGSNQPQHF. The chain joins TRBV27 to TRBJ1-5, with TRBD1 as a possible D gene (6 bases). This CDR3 has 14 amino acids. Trimming cost V 6 bases and J 4 bases, with 13 bases left between them. From germline, CDR1 is MNHEY and CDR2 SMNVEV (reference sequence).

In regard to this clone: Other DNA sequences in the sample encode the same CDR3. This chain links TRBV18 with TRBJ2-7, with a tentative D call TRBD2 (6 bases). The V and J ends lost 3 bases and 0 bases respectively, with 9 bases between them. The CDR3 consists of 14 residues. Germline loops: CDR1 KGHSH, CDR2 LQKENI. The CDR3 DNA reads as TGTGCCAGCTCACCTGGGACTGGCTCCTACGAGCAGTACTTC. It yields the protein CASSPGTGSYEQYF.

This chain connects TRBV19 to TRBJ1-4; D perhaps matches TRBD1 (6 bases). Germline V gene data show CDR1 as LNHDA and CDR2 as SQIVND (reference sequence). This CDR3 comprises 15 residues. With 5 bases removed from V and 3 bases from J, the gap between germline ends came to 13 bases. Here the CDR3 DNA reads TGTGCCAGTAGTTACGGACAGACTTCTAATGAAAAACTGTTTTTT. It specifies CASSYGQTSNEKLFF.

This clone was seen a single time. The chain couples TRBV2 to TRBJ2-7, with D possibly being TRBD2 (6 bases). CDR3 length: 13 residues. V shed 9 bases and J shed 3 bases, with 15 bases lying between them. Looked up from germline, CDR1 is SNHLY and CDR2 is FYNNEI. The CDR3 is CASGGWRGYEQYF. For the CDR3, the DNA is TGTGCCAGTGGGGGGTGGCGGGGCTACGAGCAGTACTTC.

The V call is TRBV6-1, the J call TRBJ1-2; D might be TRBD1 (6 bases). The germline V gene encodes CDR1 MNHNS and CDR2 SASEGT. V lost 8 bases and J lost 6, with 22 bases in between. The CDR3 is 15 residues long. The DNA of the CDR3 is TGTGCCAGCGGACAGTGGGCCCTTCTGAGCAATGGCTACACCTTC. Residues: CASGQWALLSNGYTF.